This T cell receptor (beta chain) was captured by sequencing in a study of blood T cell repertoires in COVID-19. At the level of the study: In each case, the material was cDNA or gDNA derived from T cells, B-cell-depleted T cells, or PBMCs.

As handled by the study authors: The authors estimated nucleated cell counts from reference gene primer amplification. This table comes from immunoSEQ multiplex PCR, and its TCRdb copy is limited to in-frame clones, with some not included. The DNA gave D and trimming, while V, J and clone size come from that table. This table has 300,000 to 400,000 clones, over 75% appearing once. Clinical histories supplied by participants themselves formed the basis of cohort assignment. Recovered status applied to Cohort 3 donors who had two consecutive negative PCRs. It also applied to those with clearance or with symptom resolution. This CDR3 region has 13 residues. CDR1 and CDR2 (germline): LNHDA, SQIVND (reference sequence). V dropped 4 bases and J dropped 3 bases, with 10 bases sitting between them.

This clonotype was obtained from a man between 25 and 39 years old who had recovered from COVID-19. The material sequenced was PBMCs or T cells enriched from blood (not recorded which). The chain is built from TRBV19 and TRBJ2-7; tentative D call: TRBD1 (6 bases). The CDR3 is CASSSGRGYEQYF. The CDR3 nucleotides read TGTGCCAGTAGTAGCGGCAGGGGCTACGAGCAGTACTTC.